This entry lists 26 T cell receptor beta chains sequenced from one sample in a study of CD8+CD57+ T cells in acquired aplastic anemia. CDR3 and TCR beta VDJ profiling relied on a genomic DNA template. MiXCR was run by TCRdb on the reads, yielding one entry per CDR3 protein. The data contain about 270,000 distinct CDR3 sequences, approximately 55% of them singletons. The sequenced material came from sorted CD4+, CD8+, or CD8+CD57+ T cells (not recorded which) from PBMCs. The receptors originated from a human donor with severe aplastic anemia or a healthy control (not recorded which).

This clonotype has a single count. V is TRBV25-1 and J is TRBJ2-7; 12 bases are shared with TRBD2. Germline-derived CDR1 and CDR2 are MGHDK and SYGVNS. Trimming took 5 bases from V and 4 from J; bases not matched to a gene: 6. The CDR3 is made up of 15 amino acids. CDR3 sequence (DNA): TGTGCCAGCAGTCTAGCGGGGGGGAGACTTTACGAGCAGTACTTC. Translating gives CASSLAGGRLYEQYF.

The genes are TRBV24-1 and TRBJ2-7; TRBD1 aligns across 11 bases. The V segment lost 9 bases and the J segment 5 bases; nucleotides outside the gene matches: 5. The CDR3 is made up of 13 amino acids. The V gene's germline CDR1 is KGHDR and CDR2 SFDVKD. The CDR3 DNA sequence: TGTGCCACCGAGGACAGGGGGCGGGACGAGCAGTACTTC. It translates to CATEDRGRDEQYF.

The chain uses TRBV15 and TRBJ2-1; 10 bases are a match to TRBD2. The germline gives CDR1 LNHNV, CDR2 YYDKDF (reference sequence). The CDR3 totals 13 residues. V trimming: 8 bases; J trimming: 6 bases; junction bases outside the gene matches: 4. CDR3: CATRSGGTNEQFF. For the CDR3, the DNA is TGTGCCACCCGTAGCGGGGGGACCAATGAGCAGTTCTTC.

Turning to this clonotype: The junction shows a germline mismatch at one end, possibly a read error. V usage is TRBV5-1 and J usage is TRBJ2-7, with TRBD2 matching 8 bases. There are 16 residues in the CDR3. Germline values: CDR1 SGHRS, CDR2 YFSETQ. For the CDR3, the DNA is TGTGCCAGCAGCTCCAAGACTAGCGTCACCTCCTACGAGCAGTACTTC. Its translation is CASSSKTSVTSYEQYF.

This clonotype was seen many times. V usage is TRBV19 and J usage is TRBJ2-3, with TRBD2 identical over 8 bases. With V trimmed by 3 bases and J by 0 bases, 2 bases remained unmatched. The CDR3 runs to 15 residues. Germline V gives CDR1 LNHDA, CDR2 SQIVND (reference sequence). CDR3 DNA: TGTGCCAGTAGTATTAGCGGGGTTAGCACAGATACGCAGTATTTT. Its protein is CASSISGVSTDTQYF.

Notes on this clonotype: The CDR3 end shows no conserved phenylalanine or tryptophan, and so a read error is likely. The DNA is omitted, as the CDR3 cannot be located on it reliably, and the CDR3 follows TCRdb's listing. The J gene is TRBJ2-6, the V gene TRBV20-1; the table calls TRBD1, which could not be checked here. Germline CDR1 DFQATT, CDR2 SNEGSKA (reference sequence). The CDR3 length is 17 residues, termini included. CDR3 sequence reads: CSASNGQGLSGANVLSV.

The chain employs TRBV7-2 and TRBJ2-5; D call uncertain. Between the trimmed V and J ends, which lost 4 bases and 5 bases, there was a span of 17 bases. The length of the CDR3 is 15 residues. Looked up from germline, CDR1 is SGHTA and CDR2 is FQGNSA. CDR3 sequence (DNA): TGTGCCAGCAGCTATCGAATAGAAGGGTTGGAGACCCAGTACTTC. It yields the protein CASSYRIEGLETQYF.

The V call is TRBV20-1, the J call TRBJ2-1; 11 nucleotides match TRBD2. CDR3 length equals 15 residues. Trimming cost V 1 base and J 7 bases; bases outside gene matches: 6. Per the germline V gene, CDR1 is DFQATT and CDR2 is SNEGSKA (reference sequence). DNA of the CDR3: TGCAGTGCTAGAGGGCAACTAGCGGGGGTAAATGAGCAGTTCTTC. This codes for CSARGQLAGVNEQFF.

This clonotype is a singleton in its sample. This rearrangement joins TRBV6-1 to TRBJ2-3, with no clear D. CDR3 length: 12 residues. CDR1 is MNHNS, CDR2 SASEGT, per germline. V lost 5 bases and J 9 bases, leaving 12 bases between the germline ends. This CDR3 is CASSQVVDTQYF. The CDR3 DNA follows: TGTGCCAGCAGTCAAGTGGTGGACACGCAGTATTTT.

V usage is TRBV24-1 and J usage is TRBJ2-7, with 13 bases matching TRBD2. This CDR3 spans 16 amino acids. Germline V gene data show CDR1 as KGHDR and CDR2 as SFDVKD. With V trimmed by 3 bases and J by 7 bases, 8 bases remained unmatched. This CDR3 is CATSDPRTSGREEQYF. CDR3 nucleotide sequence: TGTGCCACCAGTGATCCTCGGACTAGCGGGAGAGAGGAGCAGTACTTC.

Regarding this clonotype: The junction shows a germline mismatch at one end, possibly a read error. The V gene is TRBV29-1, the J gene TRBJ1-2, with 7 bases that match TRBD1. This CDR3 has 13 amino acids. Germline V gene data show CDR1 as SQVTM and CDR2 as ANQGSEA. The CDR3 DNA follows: TGCAGCGTGCGGACAGGTTCTAACTATGGTTACACCTTC. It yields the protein CSVRTGSNYGYTF.

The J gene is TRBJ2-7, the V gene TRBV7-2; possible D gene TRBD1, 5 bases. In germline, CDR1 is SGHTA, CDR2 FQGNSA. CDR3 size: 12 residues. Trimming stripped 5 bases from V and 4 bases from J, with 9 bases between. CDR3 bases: TGTGCCAGCAGCCAATCAGGGTACGAGCAGTACTTC. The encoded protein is CASSQSGYEQYF.

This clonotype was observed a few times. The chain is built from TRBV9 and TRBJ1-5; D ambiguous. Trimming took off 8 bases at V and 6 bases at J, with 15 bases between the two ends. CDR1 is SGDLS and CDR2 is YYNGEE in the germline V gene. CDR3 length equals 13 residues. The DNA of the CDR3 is TGTGCCAGTCGGCCGGTGGACGGTCAGCCCCAGCATTTT. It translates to CASRPVDGQPQHF. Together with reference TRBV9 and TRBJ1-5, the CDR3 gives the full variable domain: DSGVTQTPKHLITATGQRVTLRCSPRSGDLSVYWYQQSLDQGLQFLIQYYNGEERAKGNILERFSAQQFPDLHSELNLSSLELGDSALYFCASRPVDGQPQHFGDGTRLSIL.

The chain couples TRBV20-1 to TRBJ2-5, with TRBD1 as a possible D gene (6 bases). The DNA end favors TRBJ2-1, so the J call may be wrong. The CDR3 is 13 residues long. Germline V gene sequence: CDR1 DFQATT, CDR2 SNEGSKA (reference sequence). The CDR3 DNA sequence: TGCAGCGTTGTGAACAGGGTTGTGGAGACCCAGTTCTTC. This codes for CSVVNRVVETQFF.

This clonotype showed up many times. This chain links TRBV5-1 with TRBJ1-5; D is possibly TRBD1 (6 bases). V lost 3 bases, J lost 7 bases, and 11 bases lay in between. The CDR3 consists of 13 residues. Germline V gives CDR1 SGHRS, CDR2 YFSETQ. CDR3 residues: CASSYTGRQPQHF. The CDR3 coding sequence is TGCGCCAGCAGCTACACAGGGCGACAGCCCCAGCATTTT.

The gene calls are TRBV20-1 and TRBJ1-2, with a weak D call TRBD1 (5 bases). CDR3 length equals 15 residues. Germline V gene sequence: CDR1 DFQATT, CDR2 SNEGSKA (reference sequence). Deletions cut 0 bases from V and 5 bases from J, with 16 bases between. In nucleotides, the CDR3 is TGCAGTGCTAGAGATTTGGGGGGTCGAACTTATGGCTACACCTTC. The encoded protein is CSARDLGGRTYGYTF.

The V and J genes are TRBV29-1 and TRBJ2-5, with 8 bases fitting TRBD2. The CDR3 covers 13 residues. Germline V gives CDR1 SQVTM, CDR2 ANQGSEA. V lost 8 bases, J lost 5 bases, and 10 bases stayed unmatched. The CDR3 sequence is CSLAGGGIETQYF. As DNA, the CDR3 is TGCAGCTTGGCGGGGGGAGGGATCGAGACCCAGTACTTC.

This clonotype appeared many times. DNA of the CDR3: TGCAGCGACCAGGGGGTGTGGGGCTACACCTTC. It yields the protein CSDQGVWGYTF. The gene calls are TRBV29-1 and TRBJ1-2, with 7 bases fitting TRBD1. The germline V gene encodes CDR1 SQVTM and CDR2 ANQGSEA. CDR3 length: 11 amino acids. The V gene end was trimmed by 7 bases and the J gene end by 8 bases; junction bases not matched to a gene: 7.

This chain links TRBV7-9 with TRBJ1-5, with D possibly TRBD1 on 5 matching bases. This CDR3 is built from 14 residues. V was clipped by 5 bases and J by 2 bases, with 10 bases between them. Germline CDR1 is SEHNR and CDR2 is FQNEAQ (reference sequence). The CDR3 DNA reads TGTGCCAGCAGCGACACGGGGGGCAATCAGCCCCAGCATTTT. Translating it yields CASSDTGGNQPQHF.

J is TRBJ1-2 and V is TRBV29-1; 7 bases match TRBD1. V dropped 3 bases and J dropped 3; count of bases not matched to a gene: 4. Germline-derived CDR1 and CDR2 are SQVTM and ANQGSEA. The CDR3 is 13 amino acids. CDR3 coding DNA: TGCAGCGTTGACGCAGGGGGGGACTATGGCTACACCTTC. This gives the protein CSVDAGGDYGYTF.

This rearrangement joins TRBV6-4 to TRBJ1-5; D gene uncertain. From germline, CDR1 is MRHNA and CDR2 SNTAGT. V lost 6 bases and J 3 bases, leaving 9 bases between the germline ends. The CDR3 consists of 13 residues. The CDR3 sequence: CASSLDHNQPQHF. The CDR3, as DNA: TGTGCCAGCAGCCTGGACCACAATCAGCCCCAGCATTTT.

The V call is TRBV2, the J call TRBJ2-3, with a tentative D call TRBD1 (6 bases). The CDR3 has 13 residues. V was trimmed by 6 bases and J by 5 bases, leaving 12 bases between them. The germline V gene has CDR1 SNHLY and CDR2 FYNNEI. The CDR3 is CASRSQGRDTQYF. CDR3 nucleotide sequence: TGTGCCAGCAGGTCCCAGGGGAGAGATACGCAGTATTTT.

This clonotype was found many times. The CDR3 coding sequence is TGTGCCAGCAGTTTTTGGGACAGGGGATTTCAGCCCCAGCATTTT. Amino acids: CASSFWDRGFQPQHF. This chain uses TRBV12-3 or TRBV12-4 with TRBJ1-5; 10 bases are a match to TRBD1. Trimming took 3 bases from V and 6 from J; bases not matched to a gene: 5. The CDR3 covers 15 residues.

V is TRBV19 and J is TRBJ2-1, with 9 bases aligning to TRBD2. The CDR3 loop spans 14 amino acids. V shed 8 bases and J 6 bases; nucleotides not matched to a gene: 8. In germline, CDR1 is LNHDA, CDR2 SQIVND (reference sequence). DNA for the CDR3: TGTGCCAGTGCGGTAGCGGGAGAGGGCAATGAGCAGTTCTTC. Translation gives CASAVAGEGNEQFF.

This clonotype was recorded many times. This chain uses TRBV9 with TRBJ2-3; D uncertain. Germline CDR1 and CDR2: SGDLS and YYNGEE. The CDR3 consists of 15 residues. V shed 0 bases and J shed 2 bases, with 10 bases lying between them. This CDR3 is CASSVEGVHTDTQYF. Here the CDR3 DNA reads TGTGCCAGCAGCGTAGAAGGAGTGCACACAGATACGCAGTATTTT.

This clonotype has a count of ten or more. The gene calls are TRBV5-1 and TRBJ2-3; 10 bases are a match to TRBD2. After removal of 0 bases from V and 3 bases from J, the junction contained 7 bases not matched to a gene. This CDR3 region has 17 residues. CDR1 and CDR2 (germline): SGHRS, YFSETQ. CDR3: CASSLGIAGGGTDTQYF. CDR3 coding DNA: TGCGCCAGCAGCTTGGGGATAGCGGGGGGAGGAACAGATACGCAGTATTTT.